The following is a TCR beta chain sequence with its context. Its antigen is still unknown. Profiled with immunoSEQ multiplex PCR; TCRdb holds only in-frame clones, not every one. This repertoire shows about 270,000 clones, about 86% found once; its top ten account for more than 0.8%. The source of the sample is a study of cytomegalovirus exposure and HLA in healthy donors. Whole-study results and caveats: Researchers counted roughly 160 TCR beta chains as cytomegalovirus-associated. High specificity and sensitivity for cytomegalovirus status were reported for the classifier.

After removal of 4 bases from V and 3 bases from J, the junction contained 8 bases not matched to a gene. The CDR3 has 15 amino acids. Germline V CDR1 and CDR2: SGHRS, YFSETQ. This clonotype was sampled from a woman aged 18-30 years in good health and CMV-seronegative. Sequencing was performed on PBMCs. This chain connects TRBV5-1 to TRBJ2-3, with 7 bases aligning to TRBD2. The CDR3 DNA is TGCGCCAGCAGCCGGGCCGGGGGGAATACAGATACGCAGTATTTT. It translates to CASSRAGGNTDTQYF.